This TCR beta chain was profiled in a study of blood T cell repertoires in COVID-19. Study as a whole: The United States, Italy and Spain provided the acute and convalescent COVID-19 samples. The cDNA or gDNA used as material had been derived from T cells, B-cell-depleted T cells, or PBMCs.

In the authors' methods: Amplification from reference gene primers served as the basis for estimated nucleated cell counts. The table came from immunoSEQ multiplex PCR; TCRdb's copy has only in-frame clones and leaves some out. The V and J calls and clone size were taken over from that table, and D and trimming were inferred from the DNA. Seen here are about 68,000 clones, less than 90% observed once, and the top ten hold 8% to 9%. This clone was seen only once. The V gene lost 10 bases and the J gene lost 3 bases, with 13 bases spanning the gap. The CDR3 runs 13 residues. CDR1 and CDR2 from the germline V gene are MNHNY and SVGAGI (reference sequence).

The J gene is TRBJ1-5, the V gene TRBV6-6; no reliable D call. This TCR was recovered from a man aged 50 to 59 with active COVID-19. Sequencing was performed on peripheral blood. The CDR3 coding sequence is TGTGCCATCGGAGCCGCCCTCAATCAGCCCCAGCATTTT. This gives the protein CAIGAALNQPQHF.